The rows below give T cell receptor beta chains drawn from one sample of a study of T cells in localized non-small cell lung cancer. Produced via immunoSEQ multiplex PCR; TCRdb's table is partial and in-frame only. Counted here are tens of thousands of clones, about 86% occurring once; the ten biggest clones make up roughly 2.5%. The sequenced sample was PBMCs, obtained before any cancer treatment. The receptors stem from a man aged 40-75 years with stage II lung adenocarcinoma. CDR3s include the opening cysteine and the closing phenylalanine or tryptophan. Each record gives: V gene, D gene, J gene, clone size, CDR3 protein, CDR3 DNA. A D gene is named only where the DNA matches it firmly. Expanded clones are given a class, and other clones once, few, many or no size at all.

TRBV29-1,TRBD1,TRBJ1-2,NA,CSVDGDRDPYGYTF,TGCAGCGTTGACGGAGACAGGGATCCCTATGGCTACACCTTC
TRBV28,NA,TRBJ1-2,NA,CASSPRGGNYGYTF,TGTGCCAGCAGTCCCAGGGGAGGAAACTATGGCTACACCTTC
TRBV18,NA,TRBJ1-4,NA,CASSPRRAGTNEKLFF,TGTGCCAGCTCACCAAGGAGGGCCGGAACTAATGAAAAACTGTTTTTT
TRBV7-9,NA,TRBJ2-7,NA,CASGENEQYF,TGTGCCAGCGGCGAAAACGAGCAGTACTTC
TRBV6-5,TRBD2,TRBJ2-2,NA,CASSYLTSGGAGELFF,TGTGCCAGCAGTTATTTGACTAGCGGGGGGGCCGGGGAGCTGTTTTTT
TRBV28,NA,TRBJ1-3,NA,CASTKPLGRSSGNTIYF,TGTGCCAGCACTAAGCCCCTAGGACGGAGCTCTGGAAACACCATATATTTT
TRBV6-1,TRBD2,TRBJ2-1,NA,CASSESGTDYNEQFF,TGTGCCAGCAGTGAAAGCGGGACCGATTACAATGAGCAGTTCTTC
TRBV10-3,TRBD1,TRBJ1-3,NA,CAIYGGGSPSGNTIYF,TGTGCCATCTATGGAGGGGGCAGTCCCTCTGGAAACACCATATATTTT
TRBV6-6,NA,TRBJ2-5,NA,CASTPAVQETQYF,TGTGCCAGCACTCCGGCAGTCCAAGAGACCCAGTACTTC
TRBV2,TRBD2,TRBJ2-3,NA,CASSLYGGADTQYF,TGTGCCAGCAGTCTTTACGGGGGGGCAGATACGCAGTATTTT
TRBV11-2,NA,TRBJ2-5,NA,CASSLDTEETQYF,TGTGCCAGCAGCTTAGATACAGAAGAGACCCAGTACTTC
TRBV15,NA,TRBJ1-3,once,CATSRWEGGSSGNTIYF,TGTGCCACCAGCAGGTGGGAGGGGGGCTCCTCTGGAAACACCATATATTTT
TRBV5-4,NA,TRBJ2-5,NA,CASSLVDRRRETQYF,TGTGCCAGCAGCTTGGTGGACAGACGGCGAGAGACCCAGTACTTC
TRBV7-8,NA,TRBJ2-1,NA,CASSLAHGEAEQFF,TGTGCCAGCAGCTTAGCGCACGGAGAGGCCGAGCAGTTCTTC
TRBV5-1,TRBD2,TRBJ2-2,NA,CASSSVRETSGGVFDTGELFF,TGCGCCAGCAGCTCGGTACGCGAGACTAGCGGGGGGGTGTTTGACACCGGGGAGCTGTTTTTT
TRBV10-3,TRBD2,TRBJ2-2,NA,CAIPLGVSGGLDTGELFF,TGTGCCATCCCCCTCGGGGTTAGCGGGGGGCTCGACACCGGGGAGCTGTTTTTT
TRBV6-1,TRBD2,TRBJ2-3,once,CASSEGTSLRTQYF,TGTGCCAGCAGTGAAGGGACTAGCCTTCGTACGCAGTATTTT
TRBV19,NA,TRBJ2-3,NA,CASSTQDRDTQYF,TGTGCCAGTAGTACACAGGATAGGGATACGCAGTATTTT
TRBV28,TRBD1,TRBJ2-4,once,CASTFRDRRNIQYF,TGTGCCAGCACATTCCGGGACAGGAGAAACATTCAGTACTTC
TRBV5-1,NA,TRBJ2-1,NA,CASSPFTSGREGDEQFF,TGCGCCAGCAGCCCCTTTACCTCGGGCCGCGAGGGCGATGAGCAGTTCTTC
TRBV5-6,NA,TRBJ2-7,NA,CASSLDGTESFYEQYF,TGTGCCAGCAGCTTGGATGGGACCGAATCCTTCTACGAGCAGTACTTC
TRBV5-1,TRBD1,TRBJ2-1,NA,CASSPQGAAYNEQFF,TGCGCCAGCAGCCCACAGGGGGCGGCCTACAATGAGCAGTTCTTC
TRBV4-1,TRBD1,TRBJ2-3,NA,CASSLRTGGSPDTQYF,TGCGCCAGCAGCCTACGGACAGGGGGCTCTCCAGATACGCAGTATTTT
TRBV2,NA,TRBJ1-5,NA,CASSVGMRNQPQHF,TGTGCCAGCAGTGTTGGGATGAGGAATCAGCCCCAGCATTTT
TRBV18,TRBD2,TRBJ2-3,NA,CASSPRSGGAEDTQYF,TGTGCCAGCTCACCGAGGAGCGGGGGGGCCGAAGATACGCAGTATTTT
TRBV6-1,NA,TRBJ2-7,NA,CATLRTASYEQYF,TGTGCCACCCTCAGAACGGCTTCCTACGAGCAGTACTTC
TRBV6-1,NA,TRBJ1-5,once,CASSEVGTFNQPQHF,TGTGCCAGCAGTGAAGTGGGGACCTTTAATCAGCCCCAGCATTTT
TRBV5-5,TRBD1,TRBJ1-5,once,CASSPSGGEDQPQHF,TGTGCCAGCAGCCCGTCAGGGGGAGAGGATCAGCCCCAGCATTTT
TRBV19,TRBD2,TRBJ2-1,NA,CASSGTSGSNEQFF,TGTGCCAGTAGTGGGACTAGCGGGTCCAATGAGCAGTTCTTC
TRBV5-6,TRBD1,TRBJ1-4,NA,CASSLAGQGKLFF,TGTGCCAGCAGCTTGGCGGGACAGGGAAAACTGTTTTTT
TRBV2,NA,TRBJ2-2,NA,CASLFGGRGYGELFF,TGTGCCAGCCTTTTTGGGGGACGGGGGTACGGGGAGCTGTTTTTT
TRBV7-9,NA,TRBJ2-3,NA,CASSLGADSTDTQYF,TGTGCCAGCAGCTTAGGGGCCGATAGCACAGATACGCAGTATTTT
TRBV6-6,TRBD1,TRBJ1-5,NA,CASSYGNRGPDQPQHF,TGTGCCAGCAGTTACGGGAACAGGGGCCCAGATCAGCCCCAGCATTTT
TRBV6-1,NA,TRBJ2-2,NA,CASSEWAAGELFF,TGTGCCAGCAGTGAATGGGCGGCCGGGGAGCTGTTTTTT
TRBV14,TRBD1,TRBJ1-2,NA,CASSQAQGGGMDGYTF,TGTGCCAGCAGCCAAGCCCAGGGGGGAGGTATGGATGGCTACACCTTC
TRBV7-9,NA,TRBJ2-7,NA,CASSPNAGPQFYEQYF,TGTGCCAGCAGTCCTAACGCCGGGCCTCAGTTCTACGAGCAGTACTTC
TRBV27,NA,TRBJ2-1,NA,CASSFRGNVEQFF,TGTGCCAGCAGTTTCAGGGGTAATGTTGAGCAGTTCTTC
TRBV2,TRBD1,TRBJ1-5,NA,CASRGTGGYNQPQHF,TGTGCCAGCAGAGGGACAGGGGGCTATAATCAGCCCCAGCATTTT
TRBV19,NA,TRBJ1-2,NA,CASSILRQPYGYTF,TGTGCCAGTAGTATACTCCGGCAGCCCTATGGCTACACCTTC
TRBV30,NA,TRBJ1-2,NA,CAVSRGRSYGYTF,TGTGCCGTGAGCCGGGGGCGCAGCTATGGCTACACCTTC
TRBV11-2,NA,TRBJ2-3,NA,CASSSAPGGASTDTQYF,TGTGCCAGCAGCTCCGCCCCAGGCGGGGCTAGCACAGATACGCAGTATTTT
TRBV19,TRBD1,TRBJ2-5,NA,CASSIIGQGTETQYF,TGTGCCAGTAGTATAATCGGACAGGGAACGGAGACCCAGTACTTC
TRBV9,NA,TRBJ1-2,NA,CASNPLERAVYGYTF,TGTGCCAGCAACCCGTTGGAGAGGGCCGTCTATGGCTACACCTTC
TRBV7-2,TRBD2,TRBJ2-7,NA,CASSFQRTRNLLEQYF,TGTGCCAGCAGCTTTCAGAGGACTAGAAACTTACTCGAGCAGTACTTC
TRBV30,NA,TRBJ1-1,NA,CAWSVRGTEAFF,TGTGCCTGGAGTGTAAGGGGGACTGAAGCTTTCTTT
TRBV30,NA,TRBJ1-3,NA,CAWSKGSESGNTIYF,TGTGCCTGGAGCAAGGGTAGTGAATCTGGAAACACCATATATTTT
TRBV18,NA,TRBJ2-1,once,CASSPRQSLPYNEQFF,TGTGCCAGCTCACCTCGACAGTCACTTCCATACAATGAGCAGTTCTTC
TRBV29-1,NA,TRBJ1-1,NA,CSVATGPTLPGTEAFF,TGCAGCGTTGCAACAGGGCCTACTTTGCCGGGGACTGAAGCTTTCTTT
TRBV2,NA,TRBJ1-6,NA,CASSYDRRSYNSPLHF,TGTGCCAGCAGTTACGACAGGCGCTCCTATAATTCACCCCTCCACTTT
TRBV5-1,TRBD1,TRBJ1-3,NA,CASSFGQGGANTIYF,TGCGCCAGCAGCTTCGGACAGGGAGGCGCAAACACCATATATTTT
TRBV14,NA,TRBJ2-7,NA,CASSQERARVTYEQYF,TGTGCCAGCAGCCAAGAAAGAGCCAGGGTCACCTACGAGCAGTACTTC
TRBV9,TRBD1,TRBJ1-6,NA,CASSAGTGSTPLHF,TGTGCCAGCAGCGCCGGGACAGGGTCTACACCCCTCCACTTT
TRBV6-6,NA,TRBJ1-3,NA,CASSYRTAGNTIYF,TGTGCCAGCAGTTACCGGACAGCTGGAAACACCATATATTTT
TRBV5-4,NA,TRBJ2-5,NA,CASSLDSGVAAETQYF,TGTGCCAGCAGCTTGGACTCAGGGGTGGCGGCGGAGACCCAGTACTTC
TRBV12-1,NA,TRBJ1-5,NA,CASSHGQGAQPQHF,TGTGCCAGCAGCCATGGACAGGGGGCCCAGCCCCAGCATTTT
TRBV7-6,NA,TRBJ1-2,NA,CASSPTAGAVYGYTF,TGTGCCAGCAGCCCTACGGCAGGGGCCGTCTATGGCTACACCTTC